Presented here are 21 T cell receptor beta chains from one specimen sequenced in a study of shared clonotypes between healthy human individuals. Assay used: immunoSEQ multiplex PCR; TCRdb lists only in-frame clones, some missing. The sample yields millions of clones, approximately 94% seen once. Selected positively for CCR7 and CD45RO-negative, naive CD8 cells excluded terminally differentiated effector memory CD45RA+ cells. The sequenced sample consisted of naive CD8+ T cells sorted from blood. These receptors were collected from a man younger than 35 in good health.

This clone was observed once. The chain carries TRBV27 and TRBJ2-1; either TRBD1 or TRBD2 may fit D (6 bases each). The V gene's germline CDR1 is MNHEY and CDR2 SMNVEV (reference sequence). This CDR3 contains 16 residues. V lost 5 bases to trimming and J lost 8 bases, with 22 bases between them. CDR3 region: CASSLHRGESPDEQFF. The CDR3 region has the DNA TGTGCCAGCAGTCTCCATAGGGGGGAGTCCCCGGATGAGCAGTTCTTC.

V and J are TRBV5-1 and TRBJ2-1; TRBD2 aligns across 13 bases. The CDR3 has 18 residues. The germline CDR1 and CDR2 sequences are SGHRS and YFSETQ. J was trimmed by 0 bases and V by 4 bases; bases with no gene match: 7. For the CDR3, the DNA is TGCGCCAGCAGCCCCGGGACTAGCGGGATTAGCTCCTACAATGAGCAGTTCTTC. This translates into CASSPGTSGISSYNEQFF.

The V call is TRBV19, the J call TRBJ2-1; 9 bases agree with TRBD2. The J segment lost 4 bases and the V segment lost 9 bases, leaving 7 bases of the junction unmatched. The CDR3 is 14 residues long. The germline V gene has CDR1 LNHDA and CDR2 SQIVND (reference sequence). CDR3 nucleotides: TGTGCCAGCTCACTCCTAGCGGGGTACAATGAGCAGTTCTTC. Its translation is CASSLLAGYNEQFF.

Details on this clone: The sample holds other DNA sequences that translate to the same CDR3. CDR3 in DNA: TGTGCCAGCAGCTTACAGGGCAATGAGCAGTTCTTC. Translated: CASSLQGNEQFF. The chain recombines TRBV7-9 with TRBJ2-1; D may be TRBD1 (5 bases). Trimming pared 2 bases from V and 6 bases from J, leaving 5 bases between. CDR3 length equals 12 residues. The germline gives CDR1 SEHNR, CDR2 FQNEAQ (reference sequence).

This clone was seen once. V and J are TRBV7-9 and TRBJ2-7; D not certain. Germline assignment: CDR1 SEHNR and CDR2 FQNEAQ (reference sequence). The ends were cut back, 5 bases at V and 0 bases at J, with 14 bases in the middle. There are 15 residues in the CDR3. The CDR3 nucleotides are TGTGCCAGCAGCCCCTCCTGGGGAAGCTCCTACGAGCAGTACTTC. This encodes CASSPSWGSSYEQYF.

The V gene is TRBV27, the J gene TRBJ1-1; 9 bases match TRBD1. The CDR3 loop spans 13 amino acids. Unmatched junction bases numbered 4, after V lost 6 bases and J lost 5 bases. Germline CDR1 is MNHEY and CDR2 is SMNVEV (reference sequence). The CDR3 loop reads CASSHRGLTEAFF. The CDR3 region has the DNA TGTGCCAGCAGCCACAGGGGGCTGACTGAAGCTTTCTTT.

The rearrangement joins TRBV7-9 to TRBJ2-7; TRBD1 aligns across 9 bases. The CDR3 covers 14 residues. The ends lost 3 bases at V and 5 bases at J; junction bases unmatched: 5. Germline V gene lookup returns CDR1 SEHNR and CDR2 FQNEAQ (reference sequence). The CDR3 coding sequence is TGTGCCAGCAGCTTCCGGACAGGGGCCCACGAGCAGTACTTC. The encoded protein is CASSFRTGAHEQYF.

The CDR3 spells CASGDRGNEQFF. CDR3 nucleotide sequence: TGTGCCAGCGGGGACAGGGGCAATGAGCAGTTCTTC. The genes are TRBV27 and TRBJ2-1; 10 bases agree with TRBD1. Losses at the gene ends were 8 bases for V and 6 bases for J; bases not matched to a gene: 1. The CDR3 has 12 amino acids. Germline V gene lookup returns CDR1 MNHEY and CDR2 SMNVEV (reference sequence).

This chain connects TRBV27 to TRBJ2-3; TRBD2 matches at 7 bases. This CDR3 is built from 18 residues. Germline V gene sequence: CDR1 MNHEY, CDR2 SMNVEV (reference sequence). V gave up 0 bases and J gave up 2 bases; unmatched junction bases: 11. The CDR3 is CASSLSGLASGSTDTQYF. DNA of the CDR3: TGTGCCAGCAGTTTATCGGGATTGGCTAGCGGATCCACAGATACGCAGTATTTT.

This chain links TRBV27 with TRBJ2-7; D is tentatively TRBD1 or TRBD2 (6 bases each). The CDR3 length is 12 residues. Germline-derived CDR1 and CDR2 are MNHEY and SMNVEV (reference sequence). The V end was cut by 5 bases, the J end by 6 bases, with 11 bases between. The CDR3 nucleotides are TGTGCCAGCAGTATACAGGGAGGCGAGCAGTACTTC. It translates to CASSIQGGEQYF.

Turning to this clone: Different DNA sequences within this sample yield the same CDR3. CDR3 protein: CASSLGHSYEQYF. CDR3 DNA sequence: TGTGCCAGCAGTTTAGGTCACTCCTACGAGCAGTACTTC. V is TRBV28 and J is TRBJ2-7, with D uncertain. Trimming left V 2 bases short and J 0 bases short, with 5 bases between. The CDR3 is made up of 13 amino acids. CDR1 MDHEN and CDR2 SYDVKM come from the germline V gene.

This clone was observed once. The rearrangement links TRBV2 to TRBJ2-7; the D is unclear. From germline, CDR1 is SNHLY and CDR2 FYNNEI. This CDR3 spans 14 amino acids. Trimming cost V 1 base and J 5 bases, with 12 bases left between them. CDR3 amino acids: CASSEGPAVHEQYF. In nucleotides, the CDR3 is TGTGCCAGCAGTGAAGGACCCGCCGTCCACGAGCAGTACTTC.

The chain uses TRBV2 and TRBJ1-4; no firm D call. Trimming shortened V by 7 bases and J by 0 bases, and 12 bases separated the two germline ends. This CDR3 is built from 15 residues. Germline CDR1 reads SNHLY; CDR2 reads FYNNEI. CDR3 loop: CASIRQEATNEKLFF. The DNA for the CDR3 is TGTGCCAGCATCCGTCAGGAGGCAACTAATGAAAAACTGTTTTTT.

V gene TRBV4-1 combines with J gene TRBJ2-3, with 7 bases matching TRBD1. The germline V gene encodes CDR1 MGHRA and CDR2 YSYEKL. The CDR3 contains 17 residues. V lost 2 bases and J lost 1; bases outside the gene matches: 9. The CDR3 DNA sequence: TGCGCCAGCAGCCAAAACCCACAGGGGTCTGGCACAGATACGCAGTATTTT. It yields the protein CASSQNPQGSGTDTQYF.

The chain couples TRBV9 to TRBJ2-1; 13 bases map to TRBD2. Germline CDR1 reads SGDLS; CDR2 reads YYNGEE. Trimming at V came to 4 bases and at J to 5 bases, leaving 12 bases not matched to a gene. This CDR3 is built from 18 residues. DNA of the CDR3: TGTGCCAGCAGCCCGTGGACTAGCGGGGGCCCCTGGGACAATGAGCAGTTCTTC. Its protein is CASSPWTSGGPWDNEQFF. The full variable domain, completed using reference TRBV9 and TRBJ2-1, is DSGVTQTPKHLITATGQRVTLRCSPRSGDLSVYWYQQSLDQGLQFLIQYYNGEERAKGNILERFSAQQFPDLHSELNLSSLELGDSALYFCASSPWTSGGPWDNEQFFGPGTRLTVL.

This chain connects TRBV11-3 to TRBJ2-3; no clear D. Trimming removed 5 bases from V and 7 bases from J, with 13 bases in between. Germline V CDR1 and CDR2: SGHNT, YENEEA. The CDR3 runs to 13 residues. This chain's CDR3 is CASSQGTANTQYF. CDR3 in DNA: TGTGCCAGCAGCCAAGGAACGGCAAATACGCAGTATTTT. Full variable domain (missing parts from reference TRBV11-3 and TRBJ2-3): EAGVVQSPRYKIIEKKQPVAFWCNPISGHNTLYWYLQNLGQGPELLIRYENEEAVDDSQLPKDRFSAERLKGVDSTLKIQPAELGDSAVYLCASSQGTANTQYFGPGTRLTVL.

The chain uses TRBV19 and TRBJ2-1, with 8 bases matching TRBD2. CDR1 and CDR2 from the germline V gene are LNHDA and SQIVND (reference sequence). The CDR3 extends over 15 amino acids. With V trimmed by 4 bases and J by 9 bases, 11 bases remained unmatched. CDR3 protein: CASSTGGTPGGEQFF. As DNA, the CDR3 is TGTGCCAGTAGTACGGGAGGGACCCCAGGAGGTGAGCAGTTCTTC.

The chain uses TRBV19 and TRBJ1-1, with 9 bases fitting TRBD1. The CDR3 is 15 residues long. CDR1 is LNHDA, CDR2 SQIVND, per germline (reference sequence). Trimming removed 3 bases from V and 7 bases from J; junction bases left unmatched: 9. The CDR3 nucleotides are TGTGCCAGTAGTATCTGGACAGGGGCCCAAGGTGAAGCTTTCTTT. Its translation: CASSIWTGAQGEAFF.

This chain uses TRBV7-2 with TRBJ2-7; 10 nucleotides align to TRBD1. J lost 3 bases, V lost 5 bases, and 7 bases had no gene match. This CDR3 is built from 15 residues. Per germline, CDR1 SGHTA and CDR2 FQGNSA. The CDR3 spells CASSPGTGAIYEQYF. The CDR3 DNA sequence: TGTGCCAGCAGCCCAGGGACAGGGGCTATCTACGAGCAGTACTTC.

The CDR3 nucleotides are TGCGCCAGCAGCCAAGGGGTCCCTAATGAAAAACTGTTTTTT. Its protein product is CASSQGVPNEKLFF. This chain joins TRBV4-1 and TRBJ1-4; D remains unclear. CDR3 length equals 14 residues. V lost 1 base and J 3 bases, leaving 6 bases between the germline ends. Germline V gene lookup returns CDR1 MGHRA and CDR2 YSYEKL.

The rearrangement links TRBV2 to TRBJ1-6; tentative D call: TRBD1 (6 bases). CDR1 is SNHLY and CDR2 is FYNNEI in the germline V gene. V was pared by 6 bases and J by 7 bases, with 19 bases between. This CDR3 contains 16 residues. The CDR3 protein is CASRGAWDDPNSPLHF. DNA of the CDR3: TGTGCCAGCAGGGGGGCGTGGGACGACCCAAATTCACCCCTCCACTTT.